The present entry profiles one T cell receptor (beta chain) with its context. Its antigen target is currently unknown. No much larger clone exists at a distance of one base, and base qualities are not known. The source of the sample is a study of CD8+ T cells in alopecia areata (dated by TCRdb to between 2018 and 2020). Regarding the study in general: Treated patients were enrolled in an open-label pilot trial of oral tofacitinib, 5 to 10 mg twice daily, for moderate-to-severe alopecia areata. Scalp clonality was compared among normal scalp (n=4), patchy alopecia areata scalp (n=8), and alopecia totalis/universalis scalp (n=8). The RNA source kit depended on sample type: the PAXgene miRNA kit for fixed scalp, the miRNeasy kit for PBMCs, and the RNeasy kit for mouse skin. To study T cell clonal expansion in alopecia areata, the researchers applied high-throughput TCRbeta sequencing to both the C3H/HeJ mouse model and human patients. Patients stayed on tofacitinib for 6 to 18 months and then had 6 months of follow-up off drug so that delayed response and recurrence could be assessed. immunoSEQ multiplex PCR using 35 Vbeta forward primers and 13 Jbeta reverse primers was used to amplify TCRbeta CDR3 regions. Scalp tissue and sorted CD4+ and CD8+ peripheral blood T cells from patchy and totalis/universalis alopecia areata patients and from healthy controls were covered by human TCRbeta sequencing. Patients on tofacitinib were biopsied at baseline and after 4 and 24 weeks of treatment, and several of the patients also had a later scalp biopsy. Results and caveats for the whole study, not just this receptor: Compared with mice, TCR sequences shared between patients were less clear, possibly partly because of HLA diversity across the patient population. Higher clonality and more expanded CD8+ clones were observed in lesional scalp than in normal scalp, particularly in alopecia totalis/universalis, a finding suggestive of antigenic drive. Unlike mouse skin, which is dominated by gammadelta T cells, normal human skin has resident alphabeta T cells that are also sequenced, and this complicates analysis of the scalp TCR repertoire.

Per the publication, the time point label means: baseline before oral tofacitinib. From alopecia areata patients, peripheral blood was collected along with lesional scalp punch biopsies. PBMCs were isolated by density centrifugation and stained for CD3, CD4 and CD8, after which CD4+ and CD8+ T cells were sorted on a FACSAria. CDR1 GTSNPN and CDR2 SVGIG are derived from the germline V gene (reference sequence). Spanning cysteine to phenylalanine, the CDR3 consists of 13 amino acids. The read is trimmed to its CDR3 DNA, 39 bases read in frame from base 1. V was cut back by 0 bases and J by 4 bases, leaving a gap of 7 bases between them. Libraries were prepared through the immunoSEQ multiplex PCR assay. For TCR sequencing, RNA was extracted from every sample and reverse transcribed into cDNA to serve as template. First-strand cDNA was synthesized using SuperScript III with a 2:1 mix of oligo-dT and random hexamers. A synthetic immune receptor repertoire was used to measure amplification bias, and any remaining bias was corrected computationally. As for the authors' bioinformatics: Raw reads were preprocessed to remove errors, and CDR3 was defined by IMGT conventions from the conserved cysteine to phenylalanine. To get clonality, Shannon entropy was normalized by log2 of the number of productive unique TCRs and the result was subtracted from 1. Scalp TCRbeta sequences were cross-referenced with sorted blood CD4 and CD8 repertoires so that the CD4 or CD8 identity of scalp clones could be inferred. TCRdb obtained this table from immuneACCESS and retained in-frame rearrangements with V and J assigned. These tables miss some clones; where compared with another copy, unresolved V genes account for less than half of the shortfall, and the remainder is unexplained. That table furnishes V, J and clone size, whereas the DNA furnished D and trimming. The sample table shows a few hundred thousand clones, and 67% are seen once. In total, the top ten clones hold under 1.5% of the sample.

The input for sequencing was CD4+ T cells sorted from blood, taken at week 0. This sequence was found in a human donor with alopecia areata. The receptor chain draws on TRBV30 and TRBJ1-5; no confident D gene assignment can be made. The DNA is as follows: TGTGCCTGGAGTGTATCAGATAATCAGCCCCAGCATTTT. Translated, it reads CAWSVSDNQPQHF.